These 12 T cell receptor beta chains share one sample of origin, sequenced in a study of CD8 T cells in Susac syndrome. RNA, at about 0.5 to 1 ug, was reverse transcribed with random hexamers. In TCRdb, the immunoSEQ multiplex PCR reads were re-called with MiXCR into one record per CDR3 protein. The table has more than 150,000 distinct CDR3 sequences, about 90% seen once; the top ten hold 0.065% to 0.1%. The specimen sequenced was CD4+ T cells from PBMCs. Receptors originate from a human donor in good health.

CDR3 DNA sequence: TGCAGTGCCAACTCCGGGACTAGCACAGATACGCAGTATTTT. Translating it yields CSANSGTSTDTQYF. The rearrangement links TRBV20-1 to TRBJ2-3; TRBD2 is a possible D gene (6 bases). CDR1 and CDR2 (germline): DFQATT, SNEGSKA (reference sequence). The V end was cut by 6 bases, the J end by 0 bases, with 13 bases between. The CDR3 loop spans 14 amino acids.

The chain carries TRBV12-5 and TRBJ2-7, with a weak D call TRBD1 (6 bases). V shed 3 bases and J shed 3 bases, with 9 bases lying between them. CDR1 and CDR2 (germline): LGHNT, FRNRAP. This CDR3 spans 13 amino acids. CDR3 sequence: CASGFGQLYEQYF. In DNA form, the CDR3 reads TGTGCTAGTGGTTTTGGACAGCTCTACGAGCAGTACTTC.

The rearrangement links TRBV5-6 to TRBJ1-5; 11 bases line up with TRBD1. The CDR3 totals 15 residues. Germline trimming cut 2 bases from V and 6 bases from J; bases unmatched to any gene: 4. The V gene's germline CDR1 is SGHDT and CDR2 YYEEEE. CDR3 bases: TGTGCCAGCAGCTTCCGGGACAGGGGGATTCAGCCCCAGCATTTT. Its protein is CASSFRDRGIQPQHF.

This chain connects TRBV2 to TRBJ1-4; 9 positions agree with TRBD1. CDR1 and CDR2 from the germline V gene are SNHLY and FYNNEI. This CDR3 is 15 amino acids long. J gave up 8 bases and V 4 bases, and 8 bases lay outside the gene matches. In nucleotides, the CDR3 is TGTGCCAGCAGTGCTTCCGGGACAGGGTTCGAAAAACTGTTTTTT. Residues: CASSASGTGFEKLFF.

V is TRBV5-1 and J is TRBJ1-3; D possibly corresponds to TRBD1 (6 bases). Trimming stripped 1 base from V and 7 bases from J, with 18 bases between. This CDR3 region has 16 residues. CDR1 and CDR2 from the germline V gene are SGHRS and YFSETQ. CDR3 residues: CASSLWARQERNTIYF. The CDR3 DNA reads as TGCGCCAGCAGCTTGTGGGCCCGACAGGAGCGTAACACCATATATTTT.

V and J are TRBV4-3 and TRBJ1-1; TRBD1 is a possible D gene (5 bases). V lost 4 bases and J 9 bases, leaving 18 bases between the germline ends. Per the germline V gene, CDR1 is LGHNA and CDR2 is YSLEER. This CDR3 is 14 amino acids long. Written as DNA, the CDR3 is TGCGCCAGCAGCCCCAGGGTCGGGGCGTTGAAAGCTTTCTTT. Its translation is CASSPRVGALKAFF.

This chain connects TRBV2 to TRBJ1-2; D is undetermined. The V and J ends lost 2 bases and 2 bases respectively, with 6 bases between them. Germline V CDR1 and CDR2: SNHLY, FYNNEI. This CDR3 has 13 amino acids. The CDR3 DNA is TGTGCCAGCAGTGAAACACCGAACTATGGCTACACCTTC. The encoded protein is CASSETPNYGYTF.

The rearrangement links TRBV5-4 to TRBJ2-3; TRBD2 matches at 8 bases. From germline, CDR1 is SGHNT and CDR2 YYREEE (reference sequence). The CDR3 has 16 amino acids. V was pared by 4 bases and J by 6 bases, with 13 bases of the junction left unmatched. For the CDR3, the DNA is TGTGCCAGCAGCCCTCGTTGGAGCGGGAGAGCGGATACGCAGTATTTT. This encodes CASSPRWSGRADTQYF.

The gene calls are TRBV6-2 or TRBV6-3 and TRBJ2-7; TRBD2 might be the D (6 bases). CDR1 and CDR2 (germline): MNHEY, SVGEGT. Trimming cost V 7 bases and J 0 bases, with 16 bases left between them. The CDR3 covers 15 residues. In DNA, the CDR3 is TGTGCCAGCAACAAGGGCCGGGGGACCTCCTACGAGCAGTACTTC. Translated: CASNKGRGTSYEQYF.

The V gene is TRBV7-6, the J gene TRBJ1-1; D call uncertain. The germline V gene encodes CDR1 SGHVS and CDR2 FNYEAQ. The germline V and J ends were trimmed by 1 base and 3 bases, with 6 bases remaining between them. The CDR3 totals 13 residues. In nucleotides, the CDR3 is TGTGCCAGCAGCTTAGAGAAGGACACTGAAGCTTTCTTT. Encoded protein: CASSLEKDTEAFF. The variable domain in full, with the rest retrieved from reference TRBV7-6 and TRBJ1-1, is GAGVSQSPRYKVTKRGQDVALRCDPISGHVSLYWYRQALGQGPEFLTYFNYEAQQDKSGLPNDRFSAERPEGSISTLTIQRTEQRDSAMYRCASSLEKDTEAFFGQGTRLTVV.

This chain links TRBV5-4 with TRBJ2-1; no reliable D call. The V gene lost 2 bases and the J gene lost 3 bases, with 18 bases spanning the gap. This CDR3 is built from 17 residues. Germline assignment: CDR1 SGHNT and CDR2 YYREEE (reference sequence). CDR3 coding DNA: TGTGCCAGCAGCTTTTCCCCACTCAGGAGAGACTACAATGAGCAGTTCTTC. It yields the protein CASSFSPLRRDYNEQFF.

The chain joins TRBV29-1 to TRBJ2-3; D call uncertain. The CDR3 covers 14 residues. The germline V gene encodes CDR1 SQVTM and CDR2 ANQGSEA. Deletions cut 3 bases from V and 1 base from J, with 11 bases between. The CDR3: CSVDPNWGTDTQYF. CDR3 nucleotide sequence: TGCAGCGTTGACCCCAACTGGGGCACAGATACGCAGTATTTT.